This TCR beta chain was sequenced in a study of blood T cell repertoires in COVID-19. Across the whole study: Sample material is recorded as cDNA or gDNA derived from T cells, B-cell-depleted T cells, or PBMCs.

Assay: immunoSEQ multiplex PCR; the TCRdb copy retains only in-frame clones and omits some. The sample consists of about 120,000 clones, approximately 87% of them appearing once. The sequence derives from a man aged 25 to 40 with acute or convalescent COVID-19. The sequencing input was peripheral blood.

The CDR3 loop reads CASSQIATGNYGYTF. CDR3 in DNA: TGTGCCAGCAGCCAAATCGCGACAGGAAACTATGGCTACACCTTC. The chain combines TRBV6-6 with TRBJ1-2, with TRBD1 as a possible D gene (6 bases). V was clipped by 6 bases and J by 2 bases, with 16 bases between them. The CDR3 is made up of 15 amino acids. Looked up from germline, CDR1 is MNHNY and CDR2 is SVGAGI (reference sequence).